Below are 29 T cell receptor beta chains sequenced from a single sample in a study of control samples from healthy donors and cancer patients. TCRdb's table, derived via immunoSEQ multiplex PCR, lists solely in-frame clones and lacks some. The sample yields about 55,000 clones, 88% seen once. Material: blood. These receptors were obtained from a man in his fifties in good health.

This chain connects TRBV5-1 to TRBJ2-3; unclear D gene. This CDR3 is 17 amino acids long. Germline-derived CDR1 and CDR2 are SGHRS and YFSETQ. Deletions cut 5 bases from V and 0 bases from J, with 19 bases between. The CDR3 sequence is CASSAGSGGPSTDTQYF. Written as DNA, the CDR3 is TGCGCCAGCAGTGCTGGGTCCGGCGGTCCGAGCACAGATACGCAGTATTTT.

This clone was seen once. The genes are TRBV5-1 and TRBJ2-3; the D gene is possibly TRBD2 (6 bases). The V end was cut by 0 bases, the J end by 2 bases, with 10 bases between. The CDR3 contains 15 residues. Looked up from germline, CDR1 is SGHRS and CDR2 is YFSETQ. The CDR3 sequence: CASSLASGLTDTQYF. The CDR3 nucleotides are TGCGCCAGCAGCTTGGCGAGCGGGCTCACAGATACGCAGTATTTT.

V gene TRBV6-6 combines with J gene TRBJ1-2; the D gene is possibly TRBD1 (6 bases). Germline assignment: CDR1 MNHNY and CDR2 SVGAGI (reference sequence). Trimming left V 5 bases short and J 1 base short, with 14 bases between. The CDR3 length is 15 residues. CDR3 sequence: CASSSGQPINYGYTF. CDR3 nucleotides: TGTGCCAGCAGTAGTGGACAGCCGATTAACTATGGCTACACCTTC.

V and J are TRBV11-3 and TRBJ2-2; TRBD2 might be the D (5 bases). In germline, CDR1 is SGHNT, CDR2 YENEEA. V shed 8 bases and J shed 5 bases, with 12 bases lying between them. There are 13 residues in the CDR3. The chain's CDR3 is CASSPRGTGELFF. CDR3 bases: TGTGCCAGCTCGCCGCGCGGGACCGGGGAGCTGTTTTTT.

The chain carries TRBV7-2 and TRBJ1-6; 7 nucleotides align to TRBD1. J lost 6 bases, V lost 2 bases, and 7 bases had no gene match. The germline V gene encodes CDR1 SGHTA and CDR2 FQGNSA. This CDR3 contains 16 residues. Here the CDR3 reads CASSLYGTAFNSPLHF. The DNA for the CDR3 is TGTGCCAGCAGCTTATACGGGACAGCATTTAATTCACCCCTCCACTTT.

The chain couples TRBV7-9 to TRBJ1-4; D remains unclear. The germline V and J ends were trimmed by 4 bases and 0 bases, with 9 bases remaining between them. The germline CDR1 and CDR2 sequences are SEHNR and FQNEAQ (reference sequence). The CDR3 contains 15 residues. The CDR3 DNA sequence: TGTGCCAGCAGCTCCCTCCAGGCAACTAATGAAAAACTGTTTTTT. It codes for CASSSLQATNEKLFF.

The rearrangement joins TRBV7-3 to TRBJ2-7; the match to TRBD2 covers 7 bases. This CDR3 region has 14 residues. V trimming: 5 bases; J trimming: 5 bases; junction bases outside the gene matches: 9. Germline V CDR1 and CDR2: SGHTA, FQGTGA. The CDR3 sequence is CASSKMGGTNEQYF. The CDR3 coding sequence is TGTGCCAGCAGCAAAATGGGGGGGACGAACGAGCAGTACTTC. Full variable domain (outside the CDR3, taken from reference TRBV7-3 and TRBJ2-7): GAGVSQTPSNKVTEKGKYVELRCDPISGHTALYWYRQSLGQGPEFLIYFQGTGAADDSGLPNDRFFAVRPEGSVSTLKIQRTERGDSAVYLCASSKMGGTNEQYFGPGTRLTVT.

The V gene is TRBV13, the J gene TRBJ1-4; 7 nucleotides line up with TRBD1. Unmatched junction bases numbered 6, after V lost 3 bases and J lost 2 bases. The CDR3 loop spans 16 amino acids. The V gene's germline CDR1 is PRHDT and CDR2 FYEKMQ (reference sequence). CDR3 sequence: CASSLGTVGTNEKLFF. The CDR3 DNA follows: TGTGCCAGCAGCTTGGGGACAGTGGGGACTAATGAAAAACTGTTTTTT. Full variable domain (remainder filled in from reference TRBV13 and TRBJ1-4): AAGVIQSPRHLIKEKRETATLKCYPIPRHDTVYWYQQGPGQDPQFLISFYEKMQSDKGSIPDRFSAQQFSDYHSELNMSSLELGDSALYFCASSLGTVGTNEKLFFGSGTQLSVL.

The CDR3 region has the DNA TGTGCCAGCAGCTTAGGACAGGTTAATTCACCCCTCCACTTT. This codes for CASSLGQVNSPLHF. The chain employs TRBV7-8 and TRBJ1-6, with a weak D call TRBD1 (6 bases). The CDR3 contains 14 residues. In germline, CDR1 is SGHVS, CDR2 FQNEAQ. V was trimmed by 1 base and J by 6 bases, leaving 7 bases between them.

This chain links TRBV25-1 with TRBJ1-5; no definite D call. The CDR3 is 12 residues long. The germline CDR1 and CDR2 sequences are MGHDK and SYGVNS. Trimming took off 4 bases at V and 4 bases at J, with 5 bases between the two ends. The CDR3 spells CASSGTNQPQHF. Here the CDR3 DNA reads TGTGCCAGCAGTGGGACTAATCAGCCCCAGCATTTT.

V usage is TRBV2 and J usage is TRBJ2-3; TRBD1 is a possible D gene (6 bases). CDR1 SNHLY and CDR2 FYNNEI come from the germline V gene. The CDR3 covers 16 residues. V lost 8 bases, J lost 0 bases, and 18 bases lay in between. CDR3 residues: CASRQGHAASTDTQYF. The CDR3, as DNA: TGTGCCAGCCGTCAGGGGCACGCGGCTAGCACAGATACGCAGTATTTT.

The chain has TRBV14 and TRBJ2-3; TRBD2 matches 7 bases. The V and J ends lost 4 bases and 0 bases, in that order; junction bases with no gene match: 7. The CDR3 covers 16 residues. CDR1 is SGHDN and CDR2 is FVKESK in the germline V gene. This CDR3 reads CASSRRGGGSTDTQYF. The CDR3 region has the DNA TGTGCCAGCAGCCGTCGCGGGGGTGGGAGCACAGATACGCAGTATTTT.

This chain links TRBV4-1 with TRBJ1-1, with D possibly matching TRBD1 (5 bases). Germline CDR1 is MGHRA and CDR2 is YSYEKL. This CDR3 comprises 15 residues. The V and J ends lost 0 bases and 5 bases respectively, with 13 bases between them. For the CDR3, the DNA is TGCGCCAGCAGCCAAGAAGTCAGGGAGGGAACTGAAGCTTTCTTT. Its protein is CASSQEVREGTEAFF.

This clone has only one observation. V is TRBV3-1 (or the pseudogene TRBV3-2) and J is TRBJ1-4; D is uncertain. Germline values: CDR1 LGHDT, CDR2 YNNKEL (reference sequence). With 2 bases removed from V and 5 bases from J, the gap between germline ends came to 9 bases. The CDR3 consists of 14 residues. The CDR3 nucleotides are TGTGCCAGCAGCCAAACGCAGTCCAATGAAAAACTGTTTTTT. It translates to CASSQTQSNEKLFF.

In its sample, this clone was seen a few times. J is TRBJ2-1 and V is TRBV5-1; TRBD2 agrees at 9 bases. Germline V gene sequence: CDR1 SGHRS, CDR2 YFSETQ. The CDR3 is 16 residues long. The V segment lost 3 bases and the J segment 5 bases; nucleotides outside the gene matches: 9. CDR3: CASSSISGSGNNEQFF. In nucleotides, the CDR3 is TGCGCCAGCAGCTCGATTAGCGGGAGTGGGAACAATGAGCAGTTCTTC.

Only a few counts were recorded for this clone. In DNA form, the CDR3 reads TGCGCCAGCAATCCACAGGGCGGCGAAAAACTGTTTTTT. Amino acids: CASNPQGGEKLFF. The chain employs TRBV10-2 and TRBJ1-4, with D maybe TRBD1 (6 bases). Germline CDR1 WSHSY, CDR2 SAAADI. The length of the CDR3 is 13 residues. V shed 7 bases and J shed 8 bases, with 14 bases lying between them.

The chain combines TRBV19 with TRBJ2-7, with D perhaps matching TRBD2 (5 bases). The CDR3 is 13 residues long. Germline CDR1 is LNHDA and CDR2 is SQIVND (reference sequence). Trimming pared 11 bases from V and 0 bases from J, leaving 14 bases between. The chain's CDR3 is CAARGTGSYEQYF. Here the CDR3 DNA reads TGTGCCGCCCGGGGTACGGGCTCCTACGAGCAGTACTTC.

This clone was observed a handful of times. As DNA, the CDR3 is TGTGCCAGCAGTTACGGGGATCAGCCCCAGCATTTT. Protein sequence: CASSYGDQPQHF. V gene TRBV6-2 or TRBV6-3 combines with J gene TRBJ1-5, with D unresolved. Germline V gene lookup returns CDR1 MNHEY and CDR2 SVGEGT. Trimming shortened V by 2 bases and J by 5 bases, and 4 bases separated the two germline ends. The CDR3 is 12 residues long.

The chain recombines TRBV9 with TRBJ1-2; the match to TRBD1 covers 7 bases. The CDR3 length is 14 residues. With V trimmed by 4 bases and J by 0 bases, 3 bases remained unmatched. Per the germline V gene, CDR1 is SGDLS and CDR2 is YYNGEE. This CDR3 reads CASSPGTANYGYTF. DNA for the CDR3: TGTGCCAGCAGCCCCGGGACAGCTAACTATGGCTACACCTTC.

This clone occurred once. This chain connects TRBV14 to TRBJ1-4, with TRBD1 as a possible D gene (5 bases). The V gene's germline CDR1 is SGHDN and CDR2 FVKESK. Trimming left V 4 bases short and J 0 bases short, with 12 bases between. This CDR3 region has 16 residues. The CDR3 sequence is CASSPDRVATNEKLFF. CDR3 bases: TGTGCCAGCAGCCCCGACAGAGTTGCAACTAATGAAAAACTGTTTTTT.

This clone showed up just once. V is TRBV12-3 or TRBV12-4 and J is TRBJ2-1; D is possibly TRBD2 (5 bases). The V end was cut by 7 bases, the J end by 9 bases, with 13 bases between. The CDR3 is 12 residues long. CDR3 region: CASITPRGEQFF. CDR3 sequence (DNA): TGTGCCAGCATCACCCCTCGGGGTGAGCAGTTCTTC.

This rearrangement joins TRBV24-1 to TRBJ2-2, with TRBD2 identical over 8 bases. V gave up 3 bases and J gave up 3 bases; unmatched junction bases: 8. CDR3 length: 17 residues. CDR1 and CDR2 from the germline V gene are KGHDR and SFDVKD. The CDR3 is CATSDISGSPHTGELFF. The CDR3, as DNA: TGTGCCACCAGTGATATCAGCGGGAGCCCCCACACCGGGGAGCTGTTTTTT.

The chain carries TRBV11-3 and TRBJ1-1, with D possibly TRBD1 on 5 matching bases. V dropped 3 bases and J dropped 8 bases, with 7 bases sitting between them. Germline V lookup: CDR1 SGHNT, CDR2 YENEEA. The CDR3 is 11 residues long. CDR3 sequence (DNA): TGTGCCAGCAGCTTGGGGGACGAAGCTTTCTTT. It translates to CASSLGDEAFF. Filled out from reference TRBV11-3 and TRBJ1-1, the complete variable domain reads EAGVVQSPRYKIIEKKQPVAFWCNPISGHNTLYWYLQNLGQGPELLIRYENEEAVDDSQLPKDRFSAERLKGVDSTLKIQPAELGDSAVYLCASSLGDEAFFGQGTRLTVV.

The chain employs TRBV7-3 and TRBJ1-1, with D possibly matching TRBD1 (5 bases). The V gene lost 1 base and the J gene lost 2 bases, with 8 bases spanning the gap. The germline V gene has CDR1 SGHTA and CDR2 FQGTGA. The CDR3 sequence is 14 residues long. The CDR3 reads CASSLNGGNTEAFF. The CDR3 DNA follows: TGTGCCAGCAGCTTAAACGGGGGAAACACTGAAGCTTTCTTT.

This chain connects TRBV6-5 to TRBJ1-4, with 9 bases fitting TRBD1. Germline V gives CDR1 MNHEY, CDR2 SVGAGI. The junction had 4 bases not matched to a gene; V was cut back by 6 bases and J by 5 bases. This CDR3 spans 14 amino acids. The CDR3 region has the DNA TGTGCCAGCAGAACCGGGACAGGGAATGAAAAACTGTTTTTT. It encodes CASRTGTGNEKLFF.

The count of this clone is one. This chain connects TRBV28 to TRBJ2-2, with a weak D call TRBD2 (6 bases). The germline V and J ends were trimmed by 1 base and 6 bases, with 6 bases remaining between them. This CDR3 region has 13 residues. Germline V gives CDR1 MDHEN, CDR2 SYDVKM. CDR3 protein: CASSLLAAGELFF. CDR3 DNA: TGTGCCAGCAGTTTATTAGCGGCCGGGGAGCTGTTTTTT.

This clone is a singleton in its sample. This rearrangement joins TRBV28 to TRBJ1-4; D ambiguous. This CDR3 comprises 13 residues. Germline V gene data show CDR1 as MDHEN and CDR2 as SYDVKM. V dropped 1 base and J dropped 8 bases, with 8 bases sitting between them. The CDR3 here is CASSLLTQEKLFF. CDR3 sequence (DNA): TGTGCCAGCAGTTTATTAACCCAAGAAAAACTGTTTTTT.

The V call is TRBV7-3, the J call TRBJ2-3; tentative D call: TRBD2 (6 bases). Germline CDR1 SGHTA, CDR2 FQGTGA. The CDR3 spans 15 residues. Deletions cut 5 bases from V and 2 bases from J, with 14 bases between. The CDR3 is CASSLQGLFTDTQYF. CDR3 DNA: TGTGCCAGCAGCCTGCAGGGACTTTTCACAGATACGCAGTATTTT.

V is TRBV30 and J is TRBJ2-7; D not resolved. Trimming took 0 bases from V and 3 from J, leaving 12 bases between them. The germline V gene encodes CDR1 GTSNPN and CDR2 SVGIG (reference sequence). CDR3 size: 14 residues. The CDR3 DNA sequence: TGTGCCTGGAGTGTAGGTATCGGGCGCTACGAGCAGTACTTC. Encoded protein: CAWSVGIGRYEQYF.